Listed below are T cell receptor beta chains from one sample, sequenced in a study of radiation and T cells in renal cell carcinoma. TCRdb's table, derived via immunoSEQ multiplex PCR, lists solely in-frame clones and lacks some. The sample has 150,000 or so clones, roughly 90% seen once; the top ten hold around 12%. Here the sequenced sample was blood, taken from a patient whose treatment included radiotherapy and nephrectomy. These receptors were taken from a woman in her forties or fifties with renal cell carcinoma. The CDR3 runs from the conserved cysteine through the conserved F or W. Each record gives: J gene, V gene, D gene, clone size, CDR3 protein, CDR3 DNA. The D gene is left open where the match is weak. Clone size is shown for a subset of rows, as once, few, many or a class of expanded clone.

>TRBJ1-5|TRBV7-2|TRBD1|.
CASSSQGASNQPQHF
TGTGCCAGCAGCTCACAGGGGGCGTCCAATCAGCCCCAGCATTTT
>TRBJ2-5|TRBV4-1|.|few
CASSWTVQETQYF
TGCGCCAGCAGCTGGACGGTTCAAGAGACCCAGTACTTC
>TRBJ2-5|TRBV5-1|.|.
CASRLQETQYF
TGCGCCAGCAGGTTACAAGAGACCCAGTACTTC
>TRBJ1-5|TRBV6-1|TRBD1|.
CASSETGYHFDNQPQHF
TGTGCCAGCAGTGAGACAGGGTACCACTTTGACAATCAGCCCCAGCATTTT
>TRBJ1-6|TRBV19|.|.
CASSIAHPSNSPLHF
TGTGCCAGTAGTATCGCACATCCCAGCAATTCACCCCTCCACTTT
>TRBJ2-7|TRBV6-5|.|.
CASLWGHEQYF
TGTGCCAGCTTATGGGGACACGAGCAGTACTTC
>TRBJ2-1|TRBV5-6|.|.
CASSWRGQSSYNEQFF
TGTGCCAGCAGCTGGAGGGGACAGAGCTCCTACAATGAGCAGTTCTTC
>TRBJ1-2|TRBV10-3|.|.
CAISATLTNYGYTF
TGTGCCATCAGTGCAACGCTCACTAACTATGGCTACACCTTC
>TRBJ1-5|TRBV2|TRBD1|.
CASTTDRDQPQHF
TGTGCCAGCACCACGGACAGGGATCAGCCCCAGCATTTT
>TRBJ2-5|TRBV18|.|once
CASSPGIGETQYF
TGTGCCAGCTCACCAGGGATAGGAGAGACCCAGTACTTC
>TRBJ1-3|TRBV19|.|few
CASTPGGDTIYF
TGTGCCAGTACCCCGGGGGGCGACACCATATATTTT
>TRBJ1-2|TRBV6-5|TRBD1|.
CASSSPGQPDYGYTF
TGTGCCAGCAGTTCCCCGGGACAGCCAGACTACGGCTACACCTTC
>TRBJ2-3|TRBV7-9|.|.
CASSSSGGPSTDTQYF
TGTGCCAGCAGCTCCTCCGGAGGACCTAGCACAGATACGCAGTATTTT
>TRBJ1-1|TRBV7-2|.|.
CASSLRGAYTEAFF
TGTGCCAGCAGCTTACGGGGGGCGTACACTGAAGCTTTCTTT
>TRBJ2-7|TRBV4-1|TRBD2|.
CASSQDLASGAYEQYF
TGCGCCAGCAGCCAAGATTTAGCTAGCGGGGCCTACGAGCAGTACTTC
>TRBJ2-3|TRBV10-1|.|.
CASRLDTQYF
TGCGCCAGCCGACTAGATACGCAGTATTTT
>TRBJ1-1|TRBV19|.|.
CASSMGWGSSNTEAFF
TGTGCCAGTAGTATGGGATGGGGTTCGTCGAACACTGAAGCTTTCTTT
>TRBJ1-5|TRBV14|.|.
CASSQSDNQPQHF
TGTGCCAGCAGCCAATCAGATAATCAGCCCCAGCATTTT
>TRBJ1-4|TRBV18|TRBD1|.
CASSPAGRGLTNEKLFF
TGTGCCAGCTCACCAGCGGGCAGGGGGCTCACTAATGAAAAACTGTTTTTT
>TRBJ2-7|TRBV27|TRBD2|.
CASSFGGGTYEQYF
TGTGCCAGCAGTTTTGGGGGGGGAACCTACGAGCAGTACTTC
>TRBJ1-4|TRBV7-2|TRBD1|.
CASSFRQGVSNEKLFF
TGTGCCAGCAGCTTTAGACAGGGCGTATCTAATGAAAAACTGTTTTTT
>TRBJ2-1|TRBV19|.|.
CASMFQGGAYNEQFF
TGTGCCAGTATGTTCCAGGGCGGGGCCTACAATGAGCAGTTCTTC
>TRBJ1-5|TRBV19|TRBD1|.
CASSSGQGESQPQHF
TGTGCCAGTAGTTCCGGACAGGGAGAAAGTCAGCCCCAGCATTTT
>TRBJ2-5|TRBV7-9|.|few
CASSLAGIETQYF
TGTGCCAGCAGCTTAGCAGGGATAGAGACCCAGTACTTC
>TRBJ2-3|TRBV7-2|TRBD2|.
CASSFSGGRADTQYF
TGTGCCAGCAGTTTTAGCGGGGGGAGGGCAGATACGCAGTATTTT
>TRBJ1-6|TRBV5-1|.|.
CASSLTGQGRSPLHF
TGCGCCAGCAGCCTCACCGGACAAGGGAGGTCACCCCTCCACTTT
>TRBJ1-6|TRBV7-2|TRBD1|.
CASSPSYGTGVSPLHF
TGTGCCAGCAGCCCCTCTTATGGGACAGGGGTTTCACCCCTCCACTTT
>TRBJ1-5|TRBV19|TRBD1|.
CASSSGTGFNQPRHF
TGTGCCAGTAGTTCCGGGACAGGGTTTAATCAGCCCCGGCATTTT
>TRBJ2-1|TRBV9|.|.
CASSPRVAENNEQFF
TGTGCCAGCAGCCCTCGGGTGGCAGAAAACAATGAGCAGTTCTTC
>TRBJ2-5|TRBV18|TRBD2|once
CASSPGLAGPGETQYF
TGTGCCAGCTCACCAGGACTAGCGGGGCCTGGGGAGACCCAGTACTTC
>TRBJ1-1|TRBV2|.|.
CASSEVRTGGITEAFF
TGTGCCAGCAGTGAAGTCCGGACCGGGGGAATCACTGAAGCTTTCTTT
>TRBJ1-4|TRBV2|.|.
CASSIVQGPNEKLFF
TGTGCCAGCAGTATTGTTCAGGGTCCCAATGAAAAACTGTTTTTT
>TRBJ1-1|TRBV19|.|.
CASSTKPHGWQIYTEAFF
TGTGCCAGTAGTACCAAACCCCACGGGTGGCAGATTTACACTGAAGCTTTCTTT